This TCR beta chain was sequenced in a study of blood T cells in healthy people across ages. Through a sample-barcoded 5' primer and a J-beta primer mix, a second PCR was run for about 6 to 11 cycles. TCRdb re-called the 5' RACE reads through MiXCR, storing one row per CDR3 protein. The table shows some 1.7 million distinct CDR3 sequences, with about 30% occurring only once. The CDR3 is made up of 14 amino acids. Per the germline V gene, CDR1 is SGHTA and CDR2 is FQGNSA. Researchers collected approximately 9.9 milliliters of peripheral blood from every single donor. In its sample, this clonotype was seen once. The germline gene is not matched at one end of the junction; a read error may be the cause.

The TCR was taken from a woman under 40 in good health. V gene TRBV7-2 combines with J gene TRBJ2-3; D possibly corresponds to TRBD2 (6 bases). The sequencing input was blood. The CDR3 loop reads CGTRSGVGTDMQYF. The CDR3 region has the DNA TGTGGTACACGATCGGGAGTGGGCACAGATATGCAGTATTTT.